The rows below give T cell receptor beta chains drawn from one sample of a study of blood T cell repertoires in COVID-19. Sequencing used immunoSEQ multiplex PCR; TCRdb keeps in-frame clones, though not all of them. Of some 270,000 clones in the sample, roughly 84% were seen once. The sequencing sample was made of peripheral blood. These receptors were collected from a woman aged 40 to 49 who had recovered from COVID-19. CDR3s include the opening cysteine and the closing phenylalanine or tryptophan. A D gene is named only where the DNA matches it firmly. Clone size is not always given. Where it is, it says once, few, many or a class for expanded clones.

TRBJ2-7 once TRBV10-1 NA TGCGCCAGCAGTGAGGAGGTAGACCACGAGCAGTACTTC CASSEEVDHEQYF
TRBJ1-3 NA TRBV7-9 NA TGTGCCAGCAGCTTCGACAGGCTACGCTCTGGAAACACCATATATTTT CASSFDRLRSGNTIYF
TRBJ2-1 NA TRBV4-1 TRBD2 TGCGCCAGCAGCTGGGCCGGAGCGGGGGGGCATAATGAGCAGTTCTTC CASSWAGAGGHNEQFF
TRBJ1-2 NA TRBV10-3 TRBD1 TGTGCCACAAATTCCGGGACAGGGGGTTTCGGCTACACCTTC CATNSGTGGFGYTF
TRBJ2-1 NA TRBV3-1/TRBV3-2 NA TGTGCCAGCAGCCAGCTCCAGGGGTCCCTTGGTAATGAGCAGTTCTTC CASSQLQGSLGNEQFF
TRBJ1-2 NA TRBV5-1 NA TGCGCCAGCAGCCCGGACGGGACACCCCAGGGCTATGGCTACACCTTC CASSPDGTPQGYGYTF
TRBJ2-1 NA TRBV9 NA TGTGCCAGCAGCGTAGACGGGGGATCCTACAATGAGCAATTCTTC CASSVDGGSYNEQFF
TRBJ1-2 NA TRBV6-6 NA TGTGCCAGCAGTTACTCGCGGGGGAACTATGGCTACACCTTC CASSYSRGNYGYTF
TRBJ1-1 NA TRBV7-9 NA TGTGCCAGCAGCTTTGACAGATCGAACACTGAAGCTTTCTTT CASSFDRSNTEAFF
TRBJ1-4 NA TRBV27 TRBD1 TGTGCCAGCAGTTTACAAACAGGGGTGGGTGAAAAACTGTTTTTT CASSLQTGVGEKLFF
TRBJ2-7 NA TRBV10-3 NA TGTGCCATCAGTGAGAGGCAGGGATACGAGCAGTACTTC CAISERQGYEQYF
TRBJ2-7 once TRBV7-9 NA TGTGCCAGCAGCTCAGATATCTCGCCTTCCTACGAGCAGTACTTC CASSSDISPSYEQYF
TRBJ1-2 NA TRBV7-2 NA TGTGCCAGCAGCCCCGACAGAAACTATGGCTACACCTTC CASSPDRNYGYTF
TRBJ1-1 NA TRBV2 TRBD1 TGTGCCAGCAGTGGACAGGGGATGAACACTGAAGCTTTCTTT CASSGQGMNTEAFF
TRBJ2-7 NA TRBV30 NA TGTGCCTGGAGGATTGGAGGGGGCACCTACGAGCAGTACTTC CAWRIGGGTYEQYF